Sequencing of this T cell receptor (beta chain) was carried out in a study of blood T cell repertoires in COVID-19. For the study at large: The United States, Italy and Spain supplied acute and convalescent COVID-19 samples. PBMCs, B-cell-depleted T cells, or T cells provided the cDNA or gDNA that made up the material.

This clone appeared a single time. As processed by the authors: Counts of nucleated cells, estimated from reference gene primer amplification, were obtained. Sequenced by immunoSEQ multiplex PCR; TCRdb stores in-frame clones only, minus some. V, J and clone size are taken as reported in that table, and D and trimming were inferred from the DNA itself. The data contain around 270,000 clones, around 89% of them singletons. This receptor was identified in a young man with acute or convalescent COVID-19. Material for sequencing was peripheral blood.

DNA of the CDR3: TGTGCCATCAGTGAGGGGACTAGCGGGAAGGTCGAGCAGTACTTC. Translating it yields CAISEGTSGKVEQYF. The chain carries TRBV10-3 and TRBJ2-7; 13 bases map to TRBD2. V shed 2 bases and J 6 bases; nucleotides not matched to a gene: 4. CDR1 ENHRY and CDR2 SYGVKD come from the germline V gene. The CDR3 covers 15 residues.